This TCR beta chain was identified during a study of blood T cells in healthy people across ages. V was pared by 4 bases and J by 7 bases, with 7 bases of the junction left unmatched. Germline loops: CDR1 MGHRA, CDR2 YSYEKL. The CDR3 loop spans 14 amino acids. Sample-barcoded 5' priming and a J-beta primer mix drove a second PCR of about 6 to 12 cycles. MiXCR was run by TCRdb on the 5' RACE reads, yielding one entry per CDR3 protein. This sample has over 1.5 million distinct CDR3 sequences, with approximately 50% found just once. Concerning this clonotype itself: Its antigen is not identified.

Study-wide points: Roughly linear age-related decline in beta diversity appeared, significant by age approximately 41.

The clonotype was recovered from a woman between 40 and 50 years old in good health. The chain combines TRBV4-1 with TRBJ1-1; 9 bases align to TRBD1. Sequencing was performed on blood. The CDR3 sequence is CASSLGQGLGEAFF. For the CDR3, the DNA is TGCGCCAGCAGCCTCGGACAGGGGCTAGGTGAAGCTTTCTTT.